This TCR beta chain was recorded in a study of blood T cell repertoires in COVID-19. Turning to the study itself: The United States, Italy and Spain provided the acute and convalescent COVID-19 samples.

The method was immunoSEQ multiplex PCR; TCRdb's version includes in-frame clones alone and lacks a portion of them. The data show 60,000 to 70,000 clones, 85% to 90% seen once. The count of this clone is one. This CDR3 region has 16 residues. Germline CDR1 is LGHDT and CDR2 is YNNKEL (reference sequence). V trimming: 4 bases; J trimming: 4 bases; junction bases outside the gene matches: 5. J is TRBJ2-2 and V is TRBV3-1 (or the pseudogene TRBV3-2); 11 bases align to TRBD1. The clonotype was recovered from a man between 45 and 60 years old with active COVID-19. Source material: peripheral blood. Written as DNA, the CDR3 is TGTGCCAGCAGCCGGACAGGGGGCGACGTCACCGGGGAGCTGTTTTTT. Its translation: CASSRTGGDVTGELFF.